This T cell receptor beta chain was recovered during a study of T cells expressing NK-cell markers (dated by TCRdb to 2019 to 2021). Broadly, across the study: TCR beta-chain repertoires were profiled in sorted CD3+CD56+NKG2C+, CD3+CD56+NKG2C- and CD3+CD56-NKG2C+ T-cell subsets from several donors. Seven of the eight sequenced donors were HCMV-seropositive and one was HCMV-seronegative. All eight donors whose samples were sequenced were randomly selected healthy volunteers, three of them men and five women. Libraries were sequenced as 2 x 150 bp reads on Illumina HiSeq 2000/2500, MiSeq or NextSeq.

HCMV-specific IgG was detected in serum with a commercial ELISA kit to determine HCMV serostatus. Peripheral blood mononuclear cells were isolated from blood by Ficoll density gradient centrifugation. A note on this clonotype: Its antigen is still unknown.

Sequencing used an Illumina HiSeq 2000. TCR beta cDNA libraries were made by 5'RACE template switching that added a universal primer site and unique molecular identifiers. Synthesis of cDNA was primed from the TCR beta constant segment and was followed by two consecutive PCR amplification steps. The original pipeline was this. MIGEC was used to demultiplex reads and group the reads by UMI, and MiTCR was used to assemble and quantify clonotypes. Only TCR cDNA sequences supported by at least two reads were kept to exclude erroneous sequences. Downstream repertoire analysis used the tcR package, and clonotypes were matched across fractions by CDR3 nucleotide sequence plus V segment. VDJmatch was used to annotate antigen specificity against VDJdb, with one amino acid substitution allowed in CDR3. TCRdb reprocessed the raw reads; every CDR3 protein sequence is a single record, and DNA is not supplied. The V and J calls follow TCRdb's processing rather than the paper's. This sample's listing comprises 450,000 to 600,000 distinct CDR3 sequences. Jointly, the top ten make up approximately 4% of the sample.

What the work shows at the level of the full study, not this receptor alone: Whether the expanded NKG2C-expressing T cell clones were specific for HCMV antigens was left unclear. For six donors, the dominant CD3+CD56+NKG2C+ clonotypes were among the top 10 CD8+ clonotypes and accounted for about 1.0-7.5% of CD8+ T cells. Those dominant clonotypes were again the most abundant among CD3+CD56-NKG2C+ cells in a few donors, at about 25-65%.

CDR1 and CDR2 are read off the germline V gene (reference sequence) as SGHKS and YYEKEE. The CDR3 holds 14 amino acids from the cysteine to the phenylalanine. Only the protein is on record. Sequencing used blood T cells: a sorted CD56 or NKG2C T cell subset, CD4+ or CD8+ T cells, or bulk PBMC T cells (not recorded which). The receptor was derived from a young man in good health. Donor details come from another sample of the same person, matched by shared clones. This chain is built from TRBV5-5 and TRBJ2-7. The encoded CDR3 is CASSLVGSTYEQYF.